This TCR beta chain was recorded in a study of graft-versus-host responses after intestinal transplantation. Background on the study: Transplants given to recipients were multivisceral, liver-intestinal, or isolated intestinal. Following induction with anti-thymocyte globulin, all recipients were given tacrolimus and steroids for three to four years. The study, taken as a whole, reports: Early after transplant, HvG declines were associated with peak levels of circulating GvH clones. The authors found GvH clones in recipient marrow, some appearing first in ileum or blood.

Germline V gives CDR1 LNHDA, CDR2 SQIVND (reference sequence). V lost 2 bases to trimming and J lost 8 bases, with 7 bases between them. CDR3 length: 12 residues. A note on this clone: The antigen is unknown.

Sequencing was performed with immunoSEQ multiplex PCR; in TCRdb, only in-frame clones are kept and a portion is missing. The table shows more than 95,000 clones, with approximately 94% occurring only once. Sequenced material: unstimulated CD8+ T cells sorted from spleen or lymph node cells, taken before intestinal transplant. This sequence joins TRBV19 and TRBJ2-1, with no clear D. The TCR sequence derives from a human donor who received an intestinal transplant. The CDR3 DNA reads TGTGCCAGTAGTATAAGTCAATATGAGCAGTTCTTC. It yields the protein CASSISQYEQFF.